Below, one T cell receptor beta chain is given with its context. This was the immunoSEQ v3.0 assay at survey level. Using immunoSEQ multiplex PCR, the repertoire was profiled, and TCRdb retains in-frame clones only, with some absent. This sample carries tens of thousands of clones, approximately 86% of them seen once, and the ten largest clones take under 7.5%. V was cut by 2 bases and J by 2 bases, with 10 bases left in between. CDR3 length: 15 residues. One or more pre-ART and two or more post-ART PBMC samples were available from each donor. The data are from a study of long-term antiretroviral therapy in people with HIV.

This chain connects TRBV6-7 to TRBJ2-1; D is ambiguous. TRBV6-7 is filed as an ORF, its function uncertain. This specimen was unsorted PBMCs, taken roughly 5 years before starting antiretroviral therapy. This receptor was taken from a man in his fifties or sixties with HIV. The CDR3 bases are TGTGCCAGCAGTTACGTATTACAAGCCTACAATGAGCAGTTCTTC. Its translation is CASSYVLQAYNEQFF.